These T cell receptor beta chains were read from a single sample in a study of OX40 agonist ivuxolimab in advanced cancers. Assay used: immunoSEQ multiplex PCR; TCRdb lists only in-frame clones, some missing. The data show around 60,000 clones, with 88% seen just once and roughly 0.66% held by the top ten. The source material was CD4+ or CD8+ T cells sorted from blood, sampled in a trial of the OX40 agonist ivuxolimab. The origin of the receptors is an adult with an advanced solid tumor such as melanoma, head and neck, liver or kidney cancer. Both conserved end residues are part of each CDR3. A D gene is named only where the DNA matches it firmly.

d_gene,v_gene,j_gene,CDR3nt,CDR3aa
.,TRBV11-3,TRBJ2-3,TGTGCCAGCAGCTTAGAGGCCAGCGGCACAGATACGCAGTATTTT,CASSLEASGTDTQYF
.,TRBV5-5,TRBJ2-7,TGTGCCAGCAGCTCCACCGGACCCTTCTACGAGCAGTACTTC,CASSSTGPFYEQYF
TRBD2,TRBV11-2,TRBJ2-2,TGTGCCAGCAGGAAACTAGCGGGAGGGTATTCCGGGGAGCTGTTTTTT,CASRKLAGGYSGELFF
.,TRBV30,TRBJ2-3,TGTGCCTGGAGTGTAGGACTGAGCTACACAGATACGCAGTATTTT,CAWSVGLSYTDTQYF
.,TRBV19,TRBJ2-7,TGTGCCAGTAGTATTAAAATGTCAGGATGGAGGATCTCCGAGCAGTACTTC,CASSIKMSGWRISEQYF
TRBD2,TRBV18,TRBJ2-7,TGTGCCAGCACCCTTAGCGGGGATGGCTCCTACGAGCAGTACTTC,CASTLSGDGSYEQYF
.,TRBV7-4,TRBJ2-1,TGTGCCAGCAGCCTCGGTCCTAGCTCCTACAATGAGCAGTTCTTC,CASSLGPSSYNEQFF
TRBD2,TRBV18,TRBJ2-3,TGTGCCAGCTCACCGGGACTAGTCCCTACAGATACGCAGTATTTT,CASSPGLVPTDTQYF
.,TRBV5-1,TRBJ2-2,TGCGCCAGCAGCCCGATAGGCCCCGGGGAGCTGTTTTTT,CASSPIGPGELFF
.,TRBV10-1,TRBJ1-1,TGCGCCAGCAGCCCCGACAGGCTTCGTCGACGGGACACTGAAGCTTTCTTT,CASSPDRLRRRDTEAFF
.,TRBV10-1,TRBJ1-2,TGCGCCAGCAGTGGAGGACCGCTCGGCTACACCTTC,CASSGGPLGYTF
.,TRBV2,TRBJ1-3,TGTGCCAGCAGCACGGAACAGACTGGAAACACCATATATTTT,CASSTEQTGNTIYF
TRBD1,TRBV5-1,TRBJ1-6,TGCGCCAGCAGCTTGGACAGGGGGCGCGGTTCACCCCTCCACTTT,CASSLDRGRGSPLHF
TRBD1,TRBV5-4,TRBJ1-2,TGTGCCAGCAGCCCGCCCGGGACAGGGGGCCATGGCTACACCTTC,CASSPPGTGGHGYTF
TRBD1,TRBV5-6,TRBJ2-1,TGTGCCAGCAGCCTTGGGACAGGCCAATACAATGAGCAGTTCTTC,CASSLGTGQYNEQFF